This TCR beta chain was captured in a study of blood T cells in healthy people across ages. Trimming removed 5 bases at V and 7 bases at J, with 15 bases between. Germline V gene data show CDR1 as SGHTA and CDR2 as FQGTGA. The CDR3 has 15 amino acids. Through a sample-barcoded 5' primer and a J-beta primer mix, a second PCR was run for roughly 6 to 11 cycles. TCRdb re-called the 5' RACE reads through MiXCR, storing one row per CDR3 protein. The sample comprises around 850,000 distinct CDR3 sequences, about 36% of which are singletons, and under 15% rests with the top ten. The clonotype comes from a man aged 18 to 30 in good health. This chain joins TRBV7-3 and TRBJ1-6; D may be TRBD1 (5 bases). The sample comprised blood. The chain's CDR3 is CASSPNDSRNSPLHF. The CDR3, as DNA: TGTGCCAGCAGCCCTAATGACAGCAGAAATTCACCCCTCCACTTT.